A single sample gave rise to the 31 T cell receptor beta chains below, sequenced in a study of blood T cell repertoires in COVID-19. Sequencing was performed with immunoSEQ multiplex PCR; in TCRdb, only in-frame clones are kept and a portion is missing. The sample lists 65,000 to 100,000 clones, roughly 80% seen once, with 15% to 19% in the top ten. The sequencing sample was made of peripheral blood. These receptors were obtained from a woman of 80 years or more with acute or convalescent COVID-19.

The V gene is TRBV29-1, the J gene TRBJ1-1; no reliable D call. This CDR3 is 12 amino acids long. V was pared by 4 bases and J by 5 bases, with 11 bases between. The germline CDR1 and CDR2 sequences are SQVTM and ANQGSEA. CDR3 loop: CSVAPTATEAFF. CDR3 coding DNA: TGCAGCGTTGCCCCCACAGCTACTGAAGCTTTCTTT.

The chain carries TRBV6-6 and TRBJ2-3; the match to TRBD1 covers 8 bases. V was pared by 6 bases and J by 2 bases, with 10 bases of the junction left unmatched. The CDR3 loop spans 16 amino acids. Germline values: CDR1 MNHNY, CDR2 SVGAGI (reference sequence). The CDR3 here is CASRSVTGVNTDTQYF. The CDR3 nucleotides read TGTGCCAGCAGATCCGTGACAGGGGTGAACACAGATACGCAGTATTTT.

This clone has only a few counts. The chain recombines TRBV11-3 with TRBJ2-7, with TRBD2 matching over 10 bases. Germline values: CDR1 SGHNT, CDR2 YENEEA. The CDR3 loop spans 15 amino acids. Trimming at V came to 5 bases and at J to 3 bases, leaving 7 bases not matched to a gene. CDR3 nucleotide sequence: TGTGCCAGCAGCCCGGGGACTAGCGTACACTACGAGCAGTACTTC. Translated: CASSPGTSVHYEQYF.

This clone was seen once. The rearrangement joins TRBV10-1 to TRBJ1-1; D not resolved. The CDR3 has 12 amino acids. In germline, CDR1 is WNHNN, CDR2 SYGVQD (reference sequence). V lost 0 bases to trimming and J lost 11 bases, with 10 bases between them. The CDR3 DNA is TGCGCCAGCAGTGAGTCCATCCGAGGGGCTTTCTTT. This translates into CASSESIRGAFF.

This chain joins TRBV19 and TRBJ1-4; maybe TRBD1 (5 bases). Germline CDR1 and CDR2: LNHDA and SQIVND (reference sequence). The V end lost 8 bases, the J end lost 4 bases, and 8 bases lay between the germline ends. CDR3 length equals 12 residues. The CDR3 loop reads CASGAINEKLFF. CDR3 DNA: TGTGCCAGTGGGGCCATTAATGAAAAACTGTTTTTT. The full variable domain, with the rest looked up from reference TRBV19 and TRBJ1-4, is DGGITQSPKYLFRKEGQNVTLSCEQNLNHDAMYWYRQDPGQGLRLIYYSQIVNDFQKGDIAEGYSVSREKKESFPLTVTSAQKNPTAFYLCASGAINEKLFFGSGTQLSVL.

The J gene is TRBJ2-1, the V gene TRBV5-6, with 8 bases fitting TRBD1. Germline lookup yields CDR1 SGHDT and CDR2 YYEEEE. After removal of 2 bases from V and 4 bases from J, the junction contained 8 bases not matched to a gene. The CDR3 sequence is 16 residues long. The CDR3 nucleotides read TGTGCCAGCAGCTTCAACAGGGGGGAGAGTTACAATGAGCAGTTCTTC. As protein: CASSFNRGESYNEQFF.

In this sample, this clone turned up once. V is TRBV28 and J is TRBJ1-1; D possibly corresponds to TRBD1 (6 bases). Germline assignment: CDR1 MDHEN and CDR2 SYDVKM. Trimming pared 5 bases from V and 1 base from J, leaving 11 bases between. This CDR3 has 14 residues. CDR3 nucleotide sequence: TGTGCCAGCAGTCCGGGGACACCGAACACTGAAGCTTTCTTT. It translates to CASSPGTPNTEAFF.

The chain's CDR3 is CASSQSTGDQPQHF. Here the CDR3 DNA reads TGTGCCAGCAGCCAATCGACAGGGGATCAGCCCCAGCATTTT. This sequence joins TRBV7-8 and TRBJ1-5; 8 positions match TRBD1. Unmatched junction bases numbered 5, after V lost 5 bases and J lost 5 bases. This CDR3 has 14 residues. Germline values: CDR1 SGHVS, CDR2 FQNEAQ.

Here the CDR3 DNA reads TGTGCCACCAGTGAGGGGGGGCCAGATACGCAGTATTTT. It translates to CATSEGGPDTQYF. The chain links TRBV24-1 to TRBJ2-3; TRBD2 might be the D (7 bases). The germline V gene encodes CDR1 KGHDR and CDR2 SFDVKD. Trimming left V 4 bases short and J 4 bases short, with 8 bases between. This CDR3 is built from 13 residues.

The J gene is TRBJ1-1, the V gene TRBV30; D ambiguous. The V end lost 4 bases, the J end lost 2 bases, and 11 bases lay between the germline ends. This CDR3 has 13 amino acids. Germline values: CDR1 GTSNPN, CDR2 SVGIG (reference sequence). As DNA, the CDR3 is TGTGCCTGGATGATACGGGTAAACACTGAAGCTTTCTTT. Translated, it gives CAWMIRVNTEAFF.

The genes are TRBV12-3 or TRBV12-4 and TRBJ1-2; 7 bases map to TRBD1. The CDR3 runs 13 residues. Unmatched junction bases numbered 7, after V lost 4 bases and J lost 8 bases. This CDR3 reads CASSSRQGEGYTF. The CDR3 bases are TGTGCCAGCAGTTCAAGACAGGGTGAAGGCTACACCTTC.

The chain joins TRBV28 to TRBJ2-3; maybe TRBD1 (6 bases). CDR3 size: 15 residues. The germline V gene encodes CDR1 MDHEN and CDR2 SYDVKM. V dropped 4 bases and J dropped 5 bases, with 16 bases sitting between them. The CDR3 region is CASSYQGTVGDTQYF. For the CDR3, the DNA is TGTGCCAGCAGTTATCAGGGGACCGTAGGAGATACGCAGTATTTT.

A single count supports this clone. This chain uses TRBV5-6 with TRBJ1-1; no clear D. V was cut by 6 bases and J by 0 bases, with 15 bases left in between. Per the germline V gene, CDR1 is SGHDT and CDR2 is YYEEEE. The CDR3 length is 15 residues. For the CDR3, the DNA is TGTGCCAGCAACCGGGGAGGGCGGGTGAACACTGAAGCTTTCTTT. Encoded protein: CASNRGGRVNTEAFF.

This clone was counted a few times. V usage is TRBV19 and J usage is TRBJ1-5; D is uncertain. V was pared by 5 bases and J by 6 bases, with 8 bases between. Germline-derived CDR1 and CDR2 are LNHDA and SQIVND (reference sequence). The length of the CDR3 is 12 residues. The CDR3 here is CASSLGGQPQHF. CDR3 nucleotides: TGTGCCAGTAGTTTAGGAGGTCAGCCCCAGCATTTT.

This clone has just one count. The gene calls are TRBV20-1 and TRBJ1-2; 7 bases align to TRBD1. After removal of 4 bases from V and 9 bases from J, the junction contained 5 bases not matched to a gene. Germline V gives CDR1 DFQATT, CDR2 SNEGSKA (reference sequence). CDR3 length equals 11 residues. DNA for the CDR3: TGCAGTGCTATAGAGGGGGCACGCTACACCTTC. Translating it yields CSAIEGARYTF.

Of note for this clone: This sample includes further DNA sequences coding for the same CDR3. V is TRBV30 and J is TRBJ2-3; no clear D gene. The V end was cut by 0 bases, the J end by 5 bases, with 3 bases between. Germline V CDR1 and CDR2: GTSNPN, SVGIG (reference sequence). There are 11 residues in the CDR3. In nucleotides, the CDR3 is TGTGCCTGGAGTGTCGGAGATACGCAGTATTTT. Translating it yields CAWSVGDTQYF.

In this sample, this clone turned up once. The gene calls are TRBV2 and TRBJ2-3; 9 bases line up with TRBD2. CDR3 size: 14 residues. Per germline, CDR1 SNHLY and CDR2 FYNNEI. After removal of 7 bases from V and 1 base from J, the junction contained 3 bases not matched to a gene. CDR3 protein: CASNKRGGTDTQYF. For the CDR3, the DNA is TGTGCCAGCAATAAGCGGGGGGGCACAGATACGCAGTATTTT.

The V and J genes are TRBV9 and TRBJ1-3; TRBD1 aligns across 9 bases. V lost 4 bases, J lost 4 bases, and 15 bases stayed unmatched. The length of the CDR3 is 18 residues. Germline CDR1 SGDLS, CDR2 YYNGEE. CDR3 in amino acids: CASSRYRDRVTSGNTIYF. CDR3 nucleotides: TGTGCCAGCAGCCGGTACCGGGACAGGGTTACTAGCGGAAACACCATATATTTT.

The chain combines TRBV4-1 with TRBJ2-4; D unclear. The CDR3 covers 18 residues. The V gene lost 0 bases and the J gene lost 0 bases, with 15 bases spanning the gap. Germline V gene data show CDR1 as MGHRA and CDR2 as YSYEKL. The CDR3 DNA is TGCGCCAGCAGCCAAGATGGCGGATCTAGGCTAGCCAAAAACATTCAGTACTTC. Protein product: CASSQDGGSRLAKNIQYF.

The J gene is TRBJ2-3, the V gene TRBV15, with TRBD2 matching over 12 bases. This CDR3 region has 19 residues. Germline V gene sequence: CDR1 LNHNV, CDR2 YYDKDF (reference sequence). Trimming took 0 bases from V and 2 from J; bases not matched to a gene: 9. The CDR3 protein is CATSREVSTSGGNTDTQYF. The CDR3 DNA is TGTGCCACCAGCAGAGAGGTTTCGACTAGCGGGGGTAACACAGATACGCAGTATTTT.

J is TRBJ2-5 and V is TRBV30, with 8 bases lining up with TRBD2. V lost 4 bases to trimming and J lost 6 bases; unmatched junction nucleotides: 16. This CDR3 comprises 16 residues. Germline loops: CDR1 GTSNPN, CDR2 SVGIG (reference sequence). CDR3 region: CAWKQGGGTIRQTQYF. CDR3 coding DNA: TGTGCCTGGAAGCAGGGCGGGGGGACCATCCGGCAGACCCAGTACTTC.

This clone appeared a few times. The chain couples TRBV24-1 to TRBJ2-2; TRBD1 is a possible D gene (5 bases). The V and J ends lost 7 bases and 0 bases respectively, with 8 bases between them. The CDR3 loop spans 14 amino acids. Germline values: CDR1 KGHDR, CDR2 SFDVKD. The DNA of the CDR3 is TGTGCCACCAGGGACACGACGAACACCGGGGAGCTGTTTTTT. Protein product: CATRDTTNTGELFF.

The genes are TRBV5-8 and TRBJ2-1; 8 bases are shared with TRBD1. CDR1 is SGHTS, CDR2 YDEGEE, per germline. V gave up 8 bases and J gave up 3 bases; unmatched junction bases: 7. This CDR3 comprises 14 residues. CDR3 amino acids: CASDRTGIYNEQFF. CDR3 in DNA: TGTGCCAGTGACCGGACAGGGATCTACAATGAGCAGTTCTTC.

This chain joins TRBV25-1 and TRBJ2-2, with TRBD1 identical over 7 bases. The CDR3 is 14 amino acids. Per the germline V gene, CDR1 is MGHDK and CDR2 is SYGVNS. The V segment lost 3 bases and the J segment 5 bases; nucleotides outside the gene matches: 3. CDR3 DNA sequence: TGTGCCAGCAGTGAGACAGGGCGGACCGGGGAGCTGTTTTTT. Amino acids: CASSETGRTGELFF.

The rearrangement joins TRBV6-5 to TRBJ1-1; 8 positions agree with TRBD1. This CDR3 has 14 amino acids. Germline V gene data show CDR1 as MNHEY and CDR2 as SVGAGI. V trimming: 5 bases; J trimming: 2 bases; junction bases outside the gene matches: 4. The CDR3 is CASSTTGVNTEAFF. The CDR3 DNA follows: TGTGCCAGCAGTACGACAGGGGTTAACACTGAAGCTTTCTTT.

This chain uses TRBV24-1 with TRBJ2-1, with D perhaps matching TRBD2 (5 bases). The V gene lost 6 bases and the J gene lost 12 bases, with 14 bases spanning the gap. The germline gives CDR1 KGHDR, CDR2 SFDVKD. This CDR3 has 12 residues. CDR3 bases: TGTGCCACCAGTAAGGACTCGTCTGTGCAGTTCTTC. This encodes CATSKDSSVQFF.

The V call is TRBV2, the J call TRBJ1-5; 8 nucleotides line up with TRBD1. The CDR3 runs 14 residues. The V gene's germline CDR1 is SNHLY and CDR2 FYNNEI. Trimming cost V 6 bases and J 1 base; bases outside gene matches: 2. The CDR3 bases are TGTGCCAGCAGCAGGGACAGGAGCAATCAGCCCCAGCATTTT. Protein sequence: CASSRDRSNQPQHF.

This CDR3 is CASSPPGSGGALDTGELFF. CDR3 sequence (DNA): TGTGCCAGCAGTCCCCCGGGTAGCGGGGGGGCCTTGGACACCGGGGAGCTGTTTTTT. V and J are TRBV28 and TRBJ2-2; TRBD2 agrees at 11 bases. The CDR3 sequence is 19 residues long. Germline assignment: CDR1 MDHEN and CDR2 SYDVKM. Trimming removed 5 bases from V and 3 bases from J; junction bases left unmatched: 14.

The rearrangement links TRBV5-1 to TRBJ2-1; TRBD1 agrees at 9 bases. The CDR3 covers 16 residues. V lost 2 bases, J lost 9 bases, and 12 bases stayed unmatched. Germline CDR1 SGHRS, CDR2 YFSETQ. The CDR3 coding sequence is TGCGCCAGCAGCTTATTATCCGGGACAGGGAATGGTGAGCAGTTCTTC. This translates into CASSLLSGTGNGEQFF.

V gene TRBV19 combines with J gene TRBJ1-6; possibly TRBD1 for D (6 bases). This CDR3 has 15 residues. V dropped 5 bases and J dropped 5 bases, with 13 bases sitting between them. Germline CDR1 and CDR2: LNHDA and SQIVND (reference sequence). The CDR3 reads CASSPPGQDNSPLHF. The CDR3 DNA sequence: TGTGCCAGTAGTCCTCCGGGACAAGATAATTCACCCCTCCACTTT.

The chain employs TRBV10-3 and TRBJ1-4, with D unclear. The CDR3 is made up of 13 amino acids. The V gene lost 8 bases and the J gene lost 4 bases, with 11 bases spanning the gap. The V gene's germline CDR1 is ENHRY and CDR2 SYGVKD. The CDR3 reads CAISMGDNEKLFF. CDR3 sequence (DNA): TGTGCCATCTCGATGGGCGATAATGAAAAACTGTTTTTT.